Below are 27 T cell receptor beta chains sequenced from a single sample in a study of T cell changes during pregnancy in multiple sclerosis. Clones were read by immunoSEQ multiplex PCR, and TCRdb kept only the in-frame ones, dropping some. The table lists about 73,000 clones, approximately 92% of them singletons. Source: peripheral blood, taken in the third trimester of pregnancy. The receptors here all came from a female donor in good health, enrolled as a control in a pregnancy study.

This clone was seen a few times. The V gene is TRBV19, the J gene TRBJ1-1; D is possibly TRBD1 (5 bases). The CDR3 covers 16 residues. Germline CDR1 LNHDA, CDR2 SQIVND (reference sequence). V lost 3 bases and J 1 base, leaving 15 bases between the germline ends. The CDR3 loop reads CASSMSIRGENTEAFF. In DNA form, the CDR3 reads TGTGCCAGTAGTATGTCGATTCGGGGGGAGAACACTGAAGCTTTCTTT.

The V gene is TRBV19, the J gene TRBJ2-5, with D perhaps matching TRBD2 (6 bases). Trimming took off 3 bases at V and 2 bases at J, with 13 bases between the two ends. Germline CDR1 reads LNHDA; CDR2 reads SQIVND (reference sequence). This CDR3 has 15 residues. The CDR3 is CASSIPGTLQETQYF. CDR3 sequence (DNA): TGTGCCAGTAGTATCCCCGGGACTCTACAAGAGACCCAGTACTTC. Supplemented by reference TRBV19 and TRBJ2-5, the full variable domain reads DGGITQSPKYLFRKEGQNVTLSCEQNLNHDAMYWYRQDPGQGLRLIYYSQIVNDFQKGDIAEGYSVSREKKESFPLTVTSAQKNPTAFYLCASSIPGTLQETQYFGPGTRLLVL.

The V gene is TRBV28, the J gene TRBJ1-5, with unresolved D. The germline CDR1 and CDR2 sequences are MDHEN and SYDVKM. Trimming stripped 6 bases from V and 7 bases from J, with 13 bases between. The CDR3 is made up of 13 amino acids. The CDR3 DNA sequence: TGTGCCAGCAGCCCCTACCTGATCCAGCCCCAGCATTTT. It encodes CASSPYLIQPQHF.

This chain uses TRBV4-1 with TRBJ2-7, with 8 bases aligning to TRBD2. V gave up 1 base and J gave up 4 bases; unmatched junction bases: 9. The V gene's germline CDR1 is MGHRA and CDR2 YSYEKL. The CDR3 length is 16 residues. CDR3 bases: TGCGCCAGCAGCCAAGTTTTTCGGGGGGGCCTTTACGAGCAGTACTTC. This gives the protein CASSQVFRGGLYEQYF.

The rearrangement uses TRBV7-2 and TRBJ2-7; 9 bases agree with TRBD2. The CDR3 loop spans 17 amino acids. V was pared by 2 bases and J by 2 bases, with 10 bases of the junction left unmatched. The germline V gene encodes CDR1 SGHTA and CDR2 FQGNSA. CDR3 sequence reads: CASSLLSGSFGAYEQYF. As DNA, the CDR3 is TGTGCCAGCAGCTTACTTAGCGGGAGTTTTGGGGCCTACGAGCAGTACTTC.

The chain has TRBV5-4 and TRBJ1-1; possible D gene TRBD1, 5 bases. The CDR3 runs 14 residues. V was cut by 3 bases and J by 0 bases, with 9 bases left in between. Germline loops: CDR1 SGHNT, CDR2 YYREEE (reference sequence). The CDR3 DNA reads TGTGCCAGCAGCTCGGGGGTAATGAACACTGAAGCTTTCTTT. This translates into CASSSGVMNTEAFF.

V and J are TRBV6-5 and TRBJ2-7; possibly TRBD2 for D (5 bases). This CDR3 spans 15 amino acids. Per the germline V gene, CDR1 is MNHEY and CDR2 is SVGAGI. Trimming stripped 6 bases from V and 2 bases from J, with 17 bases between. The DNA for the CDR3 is TGTGCCAGCAGGCGGTTTCCGGGGAACCCCTACGAGCAGTACTTC. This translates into CASRRFPGNPYEQYF.

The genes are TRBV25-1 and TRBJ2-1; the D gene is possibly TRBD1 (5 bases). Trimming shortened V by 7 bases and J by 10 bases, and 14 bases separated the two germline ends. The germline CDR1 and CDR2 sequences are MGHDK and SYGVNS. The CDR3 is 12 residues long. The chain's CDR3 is CASKGSPWEQFF. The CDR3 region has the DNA TGTGCCAGCAAGGGGTCCCCCTGGGAGCAGTTCTTC.

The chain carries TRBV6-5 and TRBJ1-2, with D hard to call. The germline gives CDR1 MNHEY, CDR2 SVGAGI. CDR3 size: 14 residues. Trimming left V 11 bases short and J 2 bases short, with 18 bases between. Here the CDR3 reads CAAWRGSPNYGYTF. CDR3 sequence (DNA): TGTGCCGCCTGGCGTGGGAGTCCGAACTATGGCTACACCTTC.

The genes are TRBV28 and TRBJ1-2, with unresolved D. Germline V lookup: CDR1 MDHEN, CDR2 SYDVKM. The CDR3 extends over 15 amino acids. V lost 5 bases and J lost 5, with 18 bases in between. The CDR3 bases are TGTGCCAGCAGTAGCCGGACCTCGGGAAAATATGGCTACACCTTC. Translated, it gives CASSSRTSGKYGYTF.

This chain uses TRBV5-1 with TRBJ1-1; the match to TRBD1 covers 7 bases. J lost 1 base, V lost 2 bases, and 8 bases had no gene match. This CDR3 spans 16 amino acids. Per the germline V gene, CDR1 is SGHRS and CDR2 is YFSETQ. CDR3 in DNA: TGCGCCAGCAGCTTCATGGCAGGGGGAGGGAACACTGAAGCTTTCTTT. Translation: CASSFMAGGGNTEAFF.

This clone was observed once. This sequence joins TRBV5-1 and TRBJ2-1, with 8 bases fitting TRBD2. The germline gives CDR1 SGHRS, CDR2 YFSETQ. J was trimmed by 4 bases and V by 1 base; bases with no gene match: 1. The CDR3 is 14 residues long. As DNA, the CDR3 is TGCGCCAGCAGCTTGACTAGCGGTTACAATGAGCAGTTCTTC. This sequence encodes CASSLTSGYNEQFF.

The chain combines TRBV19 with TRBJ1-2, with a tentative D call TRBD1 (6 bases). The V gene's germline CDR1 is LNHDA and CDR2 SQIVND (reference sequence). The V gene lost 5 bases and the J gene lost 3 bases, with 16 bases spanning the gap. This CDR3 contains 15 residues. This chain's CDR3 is CASSPTGRQYYGYTF. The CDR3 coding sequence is TGTGCCAGTAGTCCGACAGGACGCCAGTACTATGGCTACACCTTC.

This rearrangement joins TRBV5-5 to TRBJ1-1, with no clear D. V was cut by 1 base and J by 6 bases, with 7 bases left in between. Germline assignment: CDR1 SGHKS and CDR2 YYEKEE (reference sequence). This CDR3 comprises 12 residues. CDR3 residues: CASSLSVSEAFF. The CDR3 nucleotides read TGTGCCAGCAGCTTGTCCGTATCTGAAGCTTTCTTT.

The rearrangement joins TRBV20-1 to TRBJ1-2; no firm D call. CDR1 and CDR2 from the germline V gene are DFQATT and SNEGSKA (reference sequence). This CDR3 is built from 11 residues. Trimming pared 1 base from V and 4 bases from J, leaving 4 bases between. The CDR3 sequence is CSARVVYGYTF. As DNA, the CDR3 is TGCAGTGCTAGAGTCGTCTATGGCTACACCTTC.

The CDR3 sequence is CASSPAGQLETQYF. The CDR3, as DNA: TGCGCCAGCAGCCCAGCTGGACAGTTAGAGACCCAGTACTTC. The V gene is TRBV5-1, the J gene TRBJ2-5; tentatively, D is TRBD1 (6 bases). This CDR3 region has 14 residues. V lost 4 bases to trimming and J lost 4 bases, with 14 bases between them. Germline V CDR1 and CDR2: SGHRS, YFSETQ. Drawing the rest from reference TRBV5-1 and TRBJ2-5, the complete variable domain is KAGVTQTPRYLIKTRGQQVTLSCSPISGHRSVSWYQQTPGQGLQFLFEYFSETQRNKGNFPGRFSGRQFSNSRSEMNVSTLELGDSALYLCASSPAGQLETQYFGPGTRLLVL.

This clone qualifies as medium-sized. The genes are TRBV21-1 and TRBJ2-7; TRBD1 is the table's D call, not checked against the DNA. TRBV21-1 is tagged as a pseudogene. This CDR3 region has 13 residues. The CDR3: CASSKGTGDEQYF. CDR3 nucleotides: TGTGCCAGCAGCAAGGGGACAGGGGACGAGCAGTACTTC.

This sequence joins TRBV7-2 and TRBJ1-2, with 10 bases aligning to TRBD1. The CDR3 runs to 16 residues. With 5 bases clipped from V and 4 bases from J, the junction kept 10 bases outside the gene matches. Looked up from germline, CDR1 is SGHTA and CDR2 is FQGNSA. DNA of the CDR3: TGTGCCAGCAGCGTGGACAGGGGGGCACCAGTCTATGGCTACACCTTC. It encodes CASSVDRGAPVYGYTF.

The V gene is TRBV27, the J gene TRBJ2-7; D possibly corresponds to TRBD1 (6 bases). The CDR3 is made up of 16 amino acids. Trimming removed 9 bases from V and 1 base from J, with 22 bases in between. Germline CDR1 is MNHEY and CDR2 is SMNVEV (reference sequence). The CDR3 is CASNPGRTVESYEQYF. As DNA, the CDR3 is TGTGCCAGTAACCCTGGACGGACAGTGGAGTCCTACGAGCAGTACTTC.

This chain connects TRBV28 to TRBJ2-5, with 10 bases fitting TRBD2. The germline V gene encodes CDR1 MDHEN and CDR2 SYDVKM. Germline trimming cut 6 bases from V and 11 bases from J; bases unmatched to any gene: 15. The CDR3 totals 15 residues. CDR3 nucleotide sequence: TGTGCCAGCAGAACAAGCGGGAGGGCCAGATGGGGGCAGTACTTC. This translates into CASRTSGRARWGQYF.

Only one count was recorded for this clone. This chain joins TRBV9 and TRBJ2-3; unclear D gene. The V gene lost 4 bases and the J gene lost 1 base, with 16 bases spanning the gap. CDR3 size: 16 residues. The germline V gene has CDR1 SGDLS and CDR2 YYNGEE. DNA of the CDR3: TGTGCCAGCAGCCCCAGGTCCCTTTCGGGCACAGATACGCAGTATTTT. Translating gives CASSPRSLSGTDTQYF. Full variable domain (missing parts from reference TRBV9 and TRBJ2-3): DSGVTQTPKHLITATGQRVTLRCSPRSGDLSVYWYQQSLDQGLQFLIQYYNGEERAKGNILERFSAQQFPDLHSELNLSSLELGDSALYFCASSPRSLSGTDTQYFGPGTRLTVL.

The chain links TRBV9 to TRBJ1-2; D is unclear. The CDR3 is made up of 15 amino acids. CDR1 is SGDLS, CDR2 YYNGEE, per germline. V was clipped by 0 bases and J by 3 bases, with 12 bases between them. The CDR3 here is CASSVGNVHDYGYTF. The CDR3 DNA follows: TGTGCCAGCAGCGTAGGTAACGTACATGACTATGGCTACACCTTC.

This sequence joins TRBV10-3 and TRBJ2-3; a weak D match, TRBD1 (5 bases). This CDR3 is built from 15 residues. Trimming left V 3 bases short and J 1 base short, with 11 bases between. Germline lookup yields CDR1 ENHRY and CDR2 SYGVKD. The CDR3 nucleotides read TGTGCCATCAGTGAACAGGCCGCGGGCACAGATACGCAGTATTTT. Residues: CAISEQAAGTDTQYF.

The chain's CDR3 is CASSVEQGDGYTF. The DNA of the CDR3 is TGTGCCAGCAGCGTAGAACAGGGGGACGGCTACACCTTC. V and J are TRBV7-2 and TRBJ1-2, with 8 positions matching TRBD1. This CDR3 is built from 13 residues. The V segment lost 5 bases and the J segment 8 bases; nucleotides outside the gene matches: 7. CDR1 and CDR2 from the germline V gene are SGHTA and FQGNSA. The full variable domain, its missing parts supplied by reference TRBV7-2 and TRBJ1-2, is GAGVSQSPSNKVTEKGKDVELRCDPISGHTALYWYRQSLGQGLEFLIYFQGNSAPDKSGLPSDRFSAERTGGSVSTLTIQRTQQEDSAVYLCASSVEQGDGYTFGSGTRLTVV.

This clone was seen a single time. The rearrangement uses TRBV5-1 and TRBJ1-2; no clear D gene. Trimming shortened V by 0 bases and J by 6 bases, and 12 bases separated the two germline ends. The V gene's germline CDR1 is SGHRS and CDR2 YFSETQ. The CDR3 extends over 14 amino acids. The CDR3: CASSLGAGKDGYTF. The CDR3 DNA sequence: TGCGCCAGCAGCTTGGGAGCCGGGAAGGATGGCTACACCTTC.

CDR3 sequence (DNA): TGTGCCGTCGGAGGACGGAGACCCTCTGGAAACACCATATATTTT. Protein product: CAVGGRRPSGNTIYF. V is TRBV7-8 and J is TRBJ1-3; D is unclear. With 11 bases removed from V and 0 bases from J, the gap between germline ends came to 17 bases. Per germline, CDR1 SGHVS and CDR2 FQNEAQ. This CDR3 has 15 amino acids. Drawing the rest from reference TRBV7-8 and TRBJ1-3, the complete variable domain is GAGVSQSPRYKVAKRGQDVALRCDPISGHVSLFWYQQALGQGPEFLTYFQNEAQLDKSGLPSDRFFAERPEGSVSTLKIQRTQQEDSAVYLCAVGGRRPSGNTIYFGEGSWLTVV.

The CDR3 sequence: CATSRQVPSTDTQYF. The DNA for the CDR3 is TGTGCCACCAGCAGACAGGTTCCTAGCACAGATACGCAGTATTTT. The rearrangement uses TRBV15 and TRBJ2-3; unclear D gene. Trimming cost V 2 bases and J 0 bases, with 9 bases left between them. The CDR3 runs 15 residues. Germline values: CDR1 LNHNV, CDR2 YYDKDF (reference sequence). Full variable domain (outside the CDR3, taken from reference TRBV15 and TRBJ2-3): DAMVIQNPRYQVTQFGKPVTLSCSQTLNHNVMYWYQQKSSQAPKLLFHYYDKDFNNEADTPDNFQSRRPNTSFCFLDIRSPGLGDTAMYLCATSRQVPSTDTQYFGPGTRLTVL.